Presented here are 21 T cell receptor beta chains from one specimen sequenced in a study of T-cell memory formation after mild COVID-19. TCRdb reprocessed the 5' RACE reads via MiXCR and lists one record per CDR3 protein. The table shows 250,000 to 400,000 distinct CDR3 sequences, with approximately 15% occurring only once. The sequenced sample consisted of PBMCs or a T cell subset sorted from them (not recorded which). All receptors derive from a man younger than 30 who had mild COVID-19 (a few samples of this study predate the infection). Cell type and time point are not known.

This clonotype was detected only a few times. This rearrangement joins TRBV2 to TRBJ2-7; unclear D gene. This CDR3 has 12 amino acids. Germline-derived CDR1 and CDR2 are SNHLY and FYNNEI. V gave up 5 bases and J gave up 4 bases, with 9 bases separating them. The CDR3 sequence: CASSQQLYEQYF. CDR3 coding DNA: TGTGCCAGCAGTCAACAGCTGTACGAGCAGTACTTC.

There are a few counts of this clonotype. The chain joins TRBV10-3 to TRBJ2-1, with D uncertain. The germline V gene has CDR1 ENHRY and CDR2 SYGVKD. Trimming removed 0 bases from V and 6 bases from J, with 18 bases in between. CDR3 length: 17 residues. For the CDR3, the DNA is TGTGCCATCAGTGAGTCGAGCTTCTCAGATATAGGCAATGAGCAGTTCTTC. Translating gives CAISESSFSDIGNEQFF.

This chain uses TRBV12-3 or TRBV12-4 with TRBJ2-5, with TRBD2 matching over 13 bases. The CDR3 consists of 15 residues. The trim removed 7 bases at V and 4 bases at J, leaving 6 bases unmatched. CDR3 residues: CASKTGLAGLETQYF. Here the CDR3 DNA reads TGTGCCAGCAAAACGGGACTAGCGGGGTTAGAGACCCAGTACTTC.

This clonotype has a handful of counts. This CDR3 reads CASSPGQGGFYGYTF. CDR3 DNA sequence: TGTGCCAGCAGCCCCGGACAGGGAGGTTTCTATGGCTACACCTTC. J is TRBJ1-2 and V is TRBV12-3 or TRBV12-4; 8 bases are shared with TRBD1. This CDR3 region has 15 residues. After removal of 6 bases from V and 4 bases from J, the junction contained 10 bases not matched to a gene.

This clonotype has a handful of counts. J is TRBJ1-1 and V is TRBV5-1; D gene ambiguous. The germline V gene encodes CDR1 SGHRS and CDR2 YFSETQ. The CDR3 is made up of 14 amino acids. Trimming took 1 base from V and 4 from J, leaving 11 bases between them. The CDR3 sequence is CASSLKGEGTEAFF. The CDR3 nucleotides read TGCGCCAGCAGCTTGAAGGGTGAGGGCACTGAAGCTTTCTTT.

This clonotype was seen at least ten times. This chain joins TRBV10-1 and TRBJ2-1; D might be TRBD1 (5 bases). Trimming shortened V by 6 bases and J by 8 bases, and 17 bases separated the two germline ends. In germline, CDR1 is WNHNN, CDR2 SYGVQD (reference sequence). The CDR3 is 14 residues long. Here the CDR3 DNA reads TGCGCCAGCAGACAAACCCAGGGAAGCGATGAGCAGTTCTTC. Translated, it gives CASRQTQGSDEQFF.

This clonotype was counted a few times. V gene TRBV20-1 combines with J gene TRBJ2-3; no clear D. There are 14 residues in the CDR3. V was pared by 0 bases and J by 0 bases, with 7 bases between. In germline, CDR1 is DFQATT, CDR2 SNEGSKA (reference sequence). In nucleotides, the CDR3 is TGCAGTGCTAGAGACGGAAGGAGCACAGATACGCAGTATTTT. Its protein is CSARDGRSTDTQYF.

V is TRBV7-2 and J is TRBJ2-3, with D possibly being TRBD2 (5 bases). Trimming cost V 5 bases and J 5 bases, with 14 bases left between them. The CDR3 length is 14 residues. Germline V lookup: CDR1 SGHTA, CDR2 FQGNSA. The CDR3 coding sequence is TGTGCCAGCAGCCGCCGAAAGGGAGAAGATACGCAGTATTTT. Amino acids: CASSRRKGEDTQYF.

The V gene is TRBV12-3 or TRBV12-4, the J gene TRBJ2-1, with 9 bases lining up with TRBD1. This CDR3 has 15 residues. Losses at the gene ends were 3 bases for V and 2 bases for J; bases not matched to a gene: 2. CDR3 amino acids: CASSFDRGTYNEQFF. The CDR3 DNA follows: TGTGCCAGCAGTTTCGACAGGGGGACCTACAATGAGCAGTTCTTC.

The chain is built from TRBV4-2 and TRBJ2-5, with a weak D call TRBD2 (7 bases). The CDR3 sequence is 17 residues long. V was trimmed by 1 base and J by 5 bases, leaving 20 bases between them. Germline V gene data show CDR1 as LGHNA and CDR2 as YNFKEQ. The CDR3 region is CASSQGFGGPLGETQYF. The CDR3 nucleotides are TGTGCCAGCAGCCAAGGATTCGGGGGGCCTTTGGGGGAGACCCAGTACTTC.

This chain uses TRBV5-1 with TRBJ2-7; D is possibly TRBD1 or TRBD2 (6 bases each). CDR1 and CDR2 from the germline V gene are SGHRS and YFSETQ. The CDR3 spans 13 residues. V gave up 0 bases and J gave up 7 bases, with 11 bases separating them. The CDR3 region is CASSLVGAGEQYV. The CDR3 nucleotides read TGCGCCAGCAGCTTGGTGGGGGCGGGGGAGCAGTACGTC.

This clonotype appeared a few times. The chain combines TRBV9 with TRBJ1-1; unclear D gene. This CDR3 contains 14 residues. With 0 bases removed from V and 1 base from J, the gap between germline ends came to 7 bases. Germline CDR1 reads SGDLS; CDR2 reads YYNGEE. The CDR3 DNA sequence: TGTGCCAGCAGCGTAGTGCCAGCGAACACTGAAGCTTTCTTT. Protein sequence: CASSVVPANTEAFF. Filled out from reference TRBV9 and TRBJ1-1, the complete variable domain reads DSGVTQTPKHLITATGQRVTLRCSPRSGDLSVYWYQQSLDQGLQFLIQYYNGEERAKGNILERFSAQQFPDLHSELNLSSLELGDSALYFCASSVVPANTEAFFGQGTRLTVV.

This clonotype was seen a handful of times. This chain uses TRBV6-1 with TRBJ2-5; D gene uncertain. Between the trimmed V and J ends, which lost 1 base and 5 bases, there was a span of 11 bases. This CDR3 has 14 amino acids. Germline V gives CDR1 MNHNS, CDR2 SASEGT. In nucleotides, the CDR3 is TGTGCCAGCAGTGAAGTAACAGTGGGGGAGACCCAGTACTTC. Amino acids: CASSEVTVGETQYF.

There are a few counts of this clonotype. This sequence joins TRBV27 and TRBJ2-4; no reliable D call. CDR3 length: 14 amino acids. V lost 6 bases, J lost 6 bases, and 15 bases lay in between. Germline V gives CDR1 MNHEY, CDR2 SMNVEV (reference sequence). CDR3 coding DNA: TGTGCCAGCAGATCCACGGCCCCATTAAACATTCAGTACTTC. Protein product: CASRSTAPLNIQYF.

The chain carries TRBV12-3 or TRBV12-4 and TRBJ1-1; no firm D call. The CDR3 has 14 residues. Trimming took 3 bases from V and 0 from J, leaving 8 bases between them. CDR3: CASSFWLMNTEAFF. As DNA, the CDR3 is TGTGCCAGCAGTTTCTGGCTTATGAACACTGAAGCTTTCTTT.

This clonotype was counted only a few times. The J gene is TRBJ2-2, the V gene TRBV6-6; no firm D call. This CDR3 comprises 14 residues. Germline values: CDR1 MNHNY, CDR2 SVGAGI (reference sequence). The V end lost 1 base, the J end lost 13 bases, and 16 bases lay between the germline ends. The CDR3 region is CASSYLAGPGVLFF. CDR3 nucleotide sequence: TGTGCCAGCAGTTACTTGGCAGGCCCTGGTGTGCTGTTTTTT.

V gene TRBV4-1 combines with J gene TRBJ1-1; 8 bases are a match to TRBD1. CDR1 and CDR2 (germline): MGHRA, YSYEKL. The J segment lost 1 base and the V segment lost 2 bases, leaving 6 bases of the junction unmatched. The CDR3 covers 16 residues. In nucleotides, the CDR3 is TGCGCCAGCAGCCAACCCAGGGGGCTAAGGAACACTGAAGCTTTCTTT. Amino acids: CASSQPRGLRNTEAFF.

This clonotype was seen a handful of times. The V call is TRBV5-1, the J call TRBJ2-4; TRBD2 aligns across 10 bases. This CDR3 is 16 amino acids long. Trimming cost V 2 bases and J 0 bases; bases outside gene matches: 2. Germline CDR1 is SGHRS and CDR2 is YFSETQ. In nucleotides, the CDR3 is TGCGCCAGCAGCTTTAGCGGGGGGCAAGCCAAAAACATTCAGTACTTC. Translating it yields CASSFSGGQAKNIQYF. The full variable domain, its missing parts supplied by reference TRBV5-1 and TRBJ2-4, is KAGVTQTPRYLIKTRGQQVTLSCSPISGHRSVSWYQQTPGQGLQFLFEYFSETQRNKGNFPGRFSGRQFSNSRSEMNVSTLELGDSALYLCASSFSGGQAKNIQYFGAGTRLSVL.

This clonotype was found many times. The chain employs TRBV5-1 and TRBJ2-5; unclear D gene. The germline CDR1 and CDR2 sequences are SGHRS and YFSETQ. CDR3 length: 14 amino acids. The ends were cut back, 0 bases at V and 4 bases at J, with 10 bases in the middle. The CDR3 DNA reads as TGCGCCAGCAGCTTGGATCCGGGTCCAGAGACCCAGTACTTC. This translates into CASSLDPGPETQYF.

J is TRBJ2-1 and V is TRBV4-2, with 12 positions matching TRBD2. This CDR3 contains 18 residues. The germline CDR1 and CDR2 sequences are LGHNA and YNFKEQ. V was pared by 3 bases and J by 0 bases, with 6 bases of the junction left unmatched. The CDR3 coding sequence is TGTGCCAGCAGCCATAGGACTAGCGGGGTATCCTCCTACAATGAGCAGTTCTTC. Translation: CASSHRTSGVSSYNEQFF.

CDR3 DNA sequence: TGTGCCAGCAGCTTACGGCTTGGGGGGCAGTATTTT. It specifies CASSLRLGGQYF. V usage is TRBV7-8 and J usage is TRBJ2-3; D is tentatively TRBD1 or TRBD2 (5 bases each). CDR1 is SGHVS and CDR2 is FQNEAQ in the germline V gene. Trimming cost V 2 bases and J 11 bases, with 11 bases left between them. The CDR3 extends over 12 amino acids.